This is a list of T cell receptor beta chains from one sample in a study of radiotherapy plus CTLA-4 blockade in lung cancer. Only in-frame clones appear in the TCRdb table, and some are missing; sequencing was by immunoSEQ multiplex PCR. The profile shows around 40,000 clones, about 77% of them singletons. Sequences were derived from peripheral blood, sampled from a patient treated with radiotherapy plus ipilimumab. These receptors all come from a human donor with non-small cell lung cancer who had stable disease on radiotherapy plus ipilimumab. The CDR3 runs from the conserved cysteine through the conserved F or W. Each record gives: J gene, CDR3 length, V gene, D gene, clone size, CDR3 protein, CDR3 DNA. The D gene is left open where the match is weak. For some rows the clone size is stated as once, few or many, or as a class when expanded; others skip it.

J gene: TRBJ2-3
CDR3 length: 15
V gene: TRBV5-4
D gene: TRBD1
clone size: .
CDR3 protein: CASSSGQGFADTQYF
CDR3 DNA: TGTGCCAGCAGCTCCGGACAGGGGTTCGCAGATACGCAGTATTTT

J gene: TRBJ1-2
CDR3 length: 15
V gene: TRBV11-1
D gene: .
clone size: .
CDR3 protein: CASSVGPQNHYGYTF
CDR3 DNA: TGTGCCAGCAGCGTGGGGCCACAGAATCACTATGGCTACACCTTC

J gene: TRBJ1-1
CDR3 length: 13
V gene: TRBV10-2
D gene: .
clone size: few
CDR3 protein: CASEKQENTEAFF
CDR3 DNA: TGCGCCAGCGAGAAACAGGAGAACACTGAAGCTTTCTTT

J gene: TRBJ2-5
CDR3 length: 13
V gene: TRBV18
D gene: TRBD1
clone size: .
CDR3 protein: CASRDSAKETQYF
CDR3 DNA: TGTGCCAGTCGGGACAGCGCTAAAGAGACCCAGTACTTC

J gene: TRBJ2-2
CDR3 length: 14
V gene: TRBV6-4
D gene: TRBD1
clone size: .
CDR3 protein: CASRETGGTGELFF
CDR3 DNA: TGTGCCAGCAGAGAGACAGGGGGGACCGGGGAGCTGTTTTTT

J gene: TRBJ2-3
CDR3 length: 12
V gene: TRBV9
D gene: .
clone size: once
CDR3 protein: CASSLPGDTQYF
CDR3 DNA: TGTGCCAGCAGCCTCCCCGGGGATACGCAGTATTTT

J gene: TRBJ1-2
CDR3 length: 15
V gene: TRBV6-5
D gene: TRBD1
clone size: .
CDR3 protein: CASYSPGQTLRGYTF
CDR3 DNA: TGTGCCAGCTACTCCCCGGGACAGACCTTACGTGGCTACACCTTC

J gene: TRBJ2-3
CDR3 length: 14
V gene: TRBV7-2
D gene: .
clone size: .
CDR3 protein: CASSSPGGTDTQYF
CDR3 DNA: TGTGCCAGCAGCTCCCCAGGGGGCACAGATACGCAGTATTTT

J gene: TRBJ1-1
CDR3 length: 16
V gene: TRBV30
D gene: .
clone size: few
CDR3 protein: CAWSVPPRRPNTEAFF
CDR3 DNA: TGTGCCTGGAGTGTACCCCCTAGGAGGCCGAACACTGAAGCTTTCTTT

J gene: TRBJ2-3
CDR3 length: 15
V gene: TRBV5-1
D gene: .
clone size: few
CDR3 protein: CASSYTGMITDTQYF
CDR3 DNA: TGCGCCAGCAGCTACACAGGGATGATCACAGATACGCAGTATTTT

J gene: TRBJ1-4
CDR3 length: 11
V gene: TRBV2
D gene: .
clone size: .
CDR3 protein: CASSQDEKLFF
CDR3 DNA: TGTGCCAGCAGCCAGGATGAAAAACTGTTTTTT

J gene: TRBJ1-1
CDR3 length: 15
V gene: TRBV7-9
D gene: .
clone size: once
CDR3 protein: CASSLGFGGDTEAFF
CDR3 DNA: TGTGCCAGCAGCTTGGGATTCGGAGGTGACACTGAAGCTTTCTTT

J gene: TRBJ1-2
CDR3 length: 11
V gene: TRBV6-5
D gene: .
clone size: .
CDR3 protein: CATLFLGGYTF
CDR3 DNA: TGTGCCACCCTATTCCTAGGCGGCTACACCTTC

J gene: TRBJ1-6
CDR3 length: 12
V gene: TRBV5-6
D gene: .
clone size: many
CDR3 protein: CASSVENSPLHF
CDR3 DNA: TGTGCCAGCAGCGTTGAGAATTCACCCCTCCACTTT

J gene: TRBJ2-5
CDR3 length: 17
V gene: TRBV11-3
D gene: TRBD2
clone size: .
CDR3 protein: CASSQGTSGGAGETQYF
CDR3 DNA: TGTGCCAGCAGCCAAGGGACTAGCGGGGGGGCCGGAGAGACCCAGTACTTC

J gene: TRBJ2-2
CDR3 length: 16
V gene: TRBV11-1
D gene: TRBD1
clone size: .
CDR3 protein: CASSSDDSRGRGELFF
CDR3 DNA: TGTGCCAGCAGCTCTGACGACTCCAGGGGGCGAGGGGAGCTGTTTTTT

J gene: TRBJ2-7
CDR3 length: 14
V gene: TRBV2
D gene: .
clone size: .
CDR3 protein: CASSAQGGTYEQYF
CDR3 DNA: TGTGCCAGCAGTGCTCAGGGGGGCACCTACGAGCAGTACTTC

J gene: TRBJ2-3
CDR3 length: 16
V gene: TRBV9
D gene: TRBD1
clone size: .
CDR3 protein: CASSVTGGYFTDTQYF
CDR3 DNA: TGTGCCAGCAGCGTAACAGGGGGCTACTTCACAGATACGCAGTATTTT

J gene: TRBJ2-5
CDR3 length: 13
V gene: TRBV29-1
D gene: .
clone size: once
CDR3 protein: CSVEEPSSETQYF
CDR3 DNA: TGCAGCGTTGAAGAGCCTAGTTCAGAGACCCAGTACTTC

J gene: TRBJ2-3
CDR3 length: 15
V gene: TRBV10-1
D gene: .
clone size: .
CDR3 protein: CASSDDRRDTDTQYF
CDR3 DNA: TGCGCCAGCAGTGACGACCGGCGGGATACAGATACGCAGTATTTT

J gene: TRBJ2-2
CDR3 length: 14
V gene: TRBV11-2
D gene: TRBD2
clone size: .
CDR3 protein: CASTVGGYTGELFF
CDR3 DNA: TGTGCCAGCACAGTGGGGGGGTACACCGGGGAGCTGTTTTTT

J gene: TRBJ1-3
CDR3 length: 14
V gene: TRBV30
D gene: TRBD1
clone size: .
CDR3 protein: CAWISGGSGNTIYF
CDR3 DNA: TGTGCCTGGATATCAGGGGGCAGTGGAAACACCATATATTTT

J gene: TRBJ1-5
CDR3 length: 18
V gene: TRBV10-3
D gene: .
clone size: .
CDR3 protein: CAISGGSEVQGLNQPQHF
CDR3 DNA: TGTGCCATCAGTGGCGGGTCAGAGGTACAGGGCCTCAATCAGCCCCAGCATTTT

J gene: TRBJ2-7
CDR3 length: 15
V gene: TRBV4-2
D gene: .
clone size: .
CDR3 protein: CASSQDGRGDYEQYF
CDR3 DNA: TGTGCCAGCAGCCAAGACGGGAGAGGGGACTACGAGCAGTACTTC

J gene: TRBJ1-2
CDR3 length: 15
V gene: TRBV28
D gene: .
clone size: .
CDR3 protein: CASRIGTLSNYGYTF
CDR3 DNA: TGTGCCAGCAGGATCGGGACACTTTCTAACTATGGCTACACCTTC

J gene: TRBJ1-4
CDR3 length: 15
V gene: TRBV19
D gene: TRBD1
clone size: once
CDR3 protein: CASSSGQGGREKLFF
CDR3 DNA: TGTGCCAGTAGTTCCGGACAGGGAGGACGTGAAAAACTGTTTTTT

J gene: TRBJ2-7
CDR3 length: 15
V gene: TRBV7-2
D gene: .
clone size: .
CDR3 protein: CASSTTRFQYYEQYF
CDR3 DNA: TGTGCCAGCAGCACAACTAGGTTCCAATACTACGAGCAGTACTTC

J gene: TRBJ1-2
CDR3 length: 16
V gene: TRBV19
D gene: .
clone size: .
CDR3 protein: CASSPGTARRSSGYTF
CDR3 DNA: TGTGCCAGTTCCCCCGGTACGGCTCGGCGGTCATCGGGCTACACCTTC

J gene: TRBJ2-7
CDR3 length: 14
V gene: TRBV5-1
D gene: .
clone size: .
CDR3 protein: CASSFQGSAYEQYF
CDR3 DNA: TGCGCCAGCAGCTTCCAGGGGTCGGCTTACGAGCAGTACTTC

J gene: TRBJ1-1
CDR3 length: 13
V gene: TRBV5-4
D gene: TRBD1
clone size: .
CDR3 protein: CASSGDSLIGAFF
CDR3 DNA: TGTGCCAGCAGCGGGGACAGCTTGATCGGGGCTTTCTTT

J gene: TRBJ1-3
CDR3 length: 14
V gene: TRBV25-1
D gene: .
clone size: .
CDR3 protein: CASSEVVERNTIYF
CDR3 DNA: TGTGCCAGCAGTGAAGTTGTTGAGCGAAACACCATATATTTT

J gene: TRBJ1-6
CDR3 length: 14
V gene: TRBV14
D gene: TRBD1
clone size: .
CDR3 protein: CASSQTGISSPLHF
CDR3 DNA: TGTGCCAGCAGCCAGACAGGGATCAGCTCACCCCTCCACTTT

J gene: TRBJ2-5
CDR3 length: 16
V gene: TRBV5-1
D gene: .
clone size: once
CDR3 protein: CASSQGVGTHQETQYF
CDR3 DNA: TGCGCCAGCAGCCAGGGGGTAGGGACTCACCAAGAGACCCAGTACTTC

J gene: TRBJ1-1
CDR3 length: 13
V gene: TRBV18
D gene: .
clone size: .
CDR3 protein: CASSPMRNTEAFF
CDR3 DNA: TGTGCCAGCTCACCAATGAGGAACACTGAAGCTTTCTTT

J gene: TRBJ1-6
CDR3 length: 16
V gene: TRBV27
D gene: .
clone size: .
CDR3 protein: CASSLFGRAGNSPLHF
CDR3 DNA: TGTGCCAGCAGTTTATTTGGCAGGGCAGGCAATTCACCCCTCCACTTT

J gene: TRBJ1-1
CDR3 length: 14
V gene: TRBV10-3
D gene: .
clone size: .
CDR3 protein: CAISSGQMNTEAFF
CDR3 DNA: TGTGCCATCAGTTCTGGACAAATGAACACTGAAGCTTTCTTT

J gene: TRBJ1-4
CDR3 length: 11
V gene: TRBV6-6
D gene: .
clone size: few
CDR3 protein: CASSRGEKLFF
CDR3 DNA: TGTGCCAGCAGTCGCGGTGAAAAACTGTTTTTT

J gene: TRBJ2-1
CDR3 length: 19
V gene: TRBV11-2
D gene: TRBD2
clone size: .
CDR3 protein: CASSLGLAGGPSSYNEQFF
CDR3 DNA: TGTGCCAGCAGCTTAGGACTAGCGGGGGGGCCGAGCTCCTACAATGAGCAGTTCTTC

J gene: TRBJ2-5
CDR3 length: 17
V gene: TRBV4-2
D gene: .
clone size: .
CDR3 protein: CASSQGGAGVHQETQYF
CDR3 DNA: TGTGCCAGCAGCCAAGGGGGGGCGGGGGTCCACCAAGAGACCCAGTACTTC

J gene: TRBJ2-1
CDR3 length: 15
V gene: TRBV7-6
D gene: .
clone size: once
CDR3 protein: CASSLDSPSYNEQFF
CDR3 DNA: TGTGCCAGCAGCTTAGACAGCCCTTCCTACAATGAGCAGTTCTTC

J gene: TRBJ1-2
CDR3 length: 15
V gene: TRBV6-1
D gene: TRBD1
clone size: .
CDR3 protein: CASSEIRDRVYGYTF
CDR3 DNA: TGTGCCAGCAGTGAGATCAGGGACAGGGTGTATGGCTACACCTTC

J gene: TRBJ2-5
CDR3 length: 15
V gene: TRBV7-2
D gene: TRBD2
clone size: .
CDR3 protein: CASSFKRGLQETQYF
CDR3 DNA: TGTGCCAGCAGCTTCAAGCGGGGGTTACAAGAGACCCAGTACTTC

J gene: TRBJ1-4
CDR3 length: 15
V gene: TRBV6-1
D gene: TRBD1
clone size: .
CDR3 protein: CASNRGQGAKEKLFF
CDR3 DNA: TGTGCCAGCAACCGGGGACAGGGTGCAAAAGAAAAACTGTTTTTT

J gene: TRBJ2-5
CDR3 length: 14
V gene: TRBV7-9
D gene: TRBD2
clone size: once
CDR3 protein: CASSLSGGQETQYF
CDR3 DNA: TGTGCCAGCAGCTTAAGCGGGGGCCAAGAGACCCAGTACTTC